These T cell receptor beta chains were read from a single sample in a study of blood T cell repertoires in COVID-19. Here immunoSEQ multiplex PCR was the method, and the copy in TCRdb shows in-frame clones only, minus some. The data hold about 180,000 clones, with 88% observed a single time. Material for sequencing was PBMCs or T cells enriched from blood (not recorded which). Receptor source: a woman younger than 35 who had recovered from COVID-19. The CDR3 runs from the conserved cysteine through the conserved F or W. The order of the fields is V gene, J gene, clone size, CDR3 length, D gene, CDR3 protein, CDR3 DNA. D genes are given only for firm matches. Some rows mark clone size as missing; the rest say once, few, many or name a class of expanded clone.

TRBV7-3	TRBJ2-2	.	17	.	CASSRNPGGLRGGELFF	TGTGCCAGCAGCCGAAATCCAGGGGGACTCCGTGGCGGGGAGCTGTTTTTT
TRBV19	TRBJ2-3	.	15	.	CASSILVAGADTQYF	TGTGCCAGTAGTATTCTAGTAGCTGGTGCAGATACGCAGTATTTT
TRBV2	TRBJ1-6	.	14	.	CASSDRALNSPLHF	TGTGCCAGCAGTGACAGGGCTCTTAATTCACCCCTCCACTTT
TRBV5-4	TRBJ2-7	once	14	TRBD1	CASSEPGQGFEQYF	TGTGCCAGCAGCGAACCGGGACAGGGGTTCGAGCAGTACTTC
TRBV7-8	TRBJ2-7	.	16	TRBD2	CASSLRTSGGTYEQYF	TGTGCCAGCAGCCTAAGGACTAGCGGGGGGACCTACGAGCAGTACTTC
TRBV5-6	TRBJ1-1	.	16	TRBD1	CASSLDLRGRRTEAFF	TGTGCCAGCAGCTTGGACCTCAGGGGGCGTAGGACTGAAGCTTTCTTT
TRBV6-4	TRBJ1-5	once	20	.	CASSDPEGREFTDRNQPQHF	TGTGCCAGCAGTGACCCGGAGGGAAGGGAATTTACCGATCGCAATCAGCCCCAGCATTTT
TRBV6-5	TRBJ2-7	.	14	TRBD1	CASTTGTATYEQYF	TGTGCCAGCACCACCGGGACAGCTACCTACGAGCAGTACTTC
TRBV6-2/TRBV6-3	TRBJ2-1	.	16	TRBD2	CASSWPGGLAGNEQFF	TGTGCCAGCAGTTGGCCGGGGGGACTAGCGGGGAATGAGCAGTTCTTC
TRBV11-3	TRBJ2-1	.	17	TRBD2	CASSLGRGTSRFNEQFF	TGTGCCAGCAGCTTAGGGCGGGGGACTAGCAGGTTCAATGAGCAGTTCTTC
TRBV6-2/TRBV6-3	TRBJ2-2	once	18	TRBD2	CASSYHLAGGANTGELFF	TGTGCCAGCAGTTACCACCTAGCGGGAGGCGCGAACACCGGGGAGCTGTTTTTT
TRBV7-9	TRBJ1-2	once	15	.	CASSLADRVAHGYTF	TGTGCCAGCAGCTTAGCAGACCGGGTCGCTCATGGCTACACCTTC
TRBV7-9	TRBJ1-1	.	14	TRBD1	CASNHGGDREKAFF	TGTGCCAGCAACCACGGCGGGGACAGAGAAAAAGCTTTCTTT
TRBV4-1	TRBJ1-1	once	14	.	CASSPYQGKTEAFF	TGCGCCAGCAGCCCTTATCAGGGTAAGACTGAAGCTTTCTTT
TRBV19	TRBJ2-1	.	11	.	CATWAPSEQFF	TGTGCCACCTGGGCGCCCAGCGAGCAGTTCTTC